The 13 T cell receptor beta chains in this list originate from one sample, sequenced in a study of T cells in Graves' hyperthyroidism and ophthalmopathy. Amplification targeted TCR beta CDR3 regions from RNA transcripts. First-round RT-PCR with HTBI primers amplified the TCR CDR3 region. TCRdb re-called the multiplex PCR reads with MiXCR, one entry per CDR3 protein. The table lists 450,000 to 700,000 distinct CDR3 sequences, around 45% of them singletons. The sequenced sample was peripheral blood or thyroid tissue (not recorded which). The receptors derive from an adult woman with Graves' disease, either hyperthyroidism or ophthalmopathy (not recorded which).

This clonotype was counted at least ten times. The rearrangement joins TRBV6-5 to TRBJ2-7; either TRBD1 or TRBD2 may fit D (5 bases each). The CDR3 is 17 residues long. Germline V lookup: CDR1 MNHEY, CDR2 SVGAGI. V was pared by 8 bases and J by 4 bases, with 27 bases between. CDR3 DNA: TGTGCCAGCGTTGGGGCATCCACCCGAGGGAAGGTATACGAGCAGTACTTC. Translation: CASVGASTRGKVYEQYF.

V gene TRBV5-1 combines with J gene TRBJ1-1; D might be TRBD1 (5 bases). The ends were cut back, 0 bases at V and 3 bases at J, with 15 bases in the middle. The germline gives CDR1 SGHRS, CDR2 YFSETQ. The CDR3 has 16 residues. As DNA, the CDR3 is TGCGCCAGCAGCTTGGGACAGCTGTCTGGGGACACTGAAGCTTTCTTT. Translation gives CASSLGQLSGDTEAFF. The whole variable domain, remainder taken from reference TRBV5-1 and TRBJ1-1, is KAGVTQTPRYLIKTRGQQVTLSCSPISGHRSVSWYQQTPGQGLQFLFEYFSETQRNKGNFPGRFSGRQFSNSRSEMNVSTLELGDSALYLCASSLGQLSGDTEAFFGQGTRLTVV.

The J gene is TRBJ1-1, the V gene TRBV20-1; no firm D call. The V end lost 0 bases, the J end lost 4 bases, and 12 bases lay between the germline ends. Germline CDR1 DFQATT, CDR2 SNEGSKA (reference sequence). The CDR3 has 14 residues. The CDR3 sequence: CSARDRVGCTEAFF. DNA of the CDR3: TGCAGTGCTAGAGATCGGGTGGGGTGCACTGAAGCTTTCTTT.

This clonotype was counted only a few times. The CDR3 DNA reads TGTGCCAGTAGCACCTACTCCGATGAGCAGTTCTTC. Translating gives CASSTYSDEQFF. The V and J genes are TRBV19 and TRBJ2-5; D is undetermined. The better agreement between TRBJ2-1 and the DNA end casts doubt on the J call. This CDR3 spans 12 amino acids. Per the germline V gene, CDR1 is LNHDA and CDR2 is SQIVND (reference sequence).

The chain links TRBV28 to TRBJ2-5; D is uncertain. This CDR3 is 15 amino acids long. Trimming shortened V by 2 bases and J by 2 bases, and 12 bases separated the two germline ends. Germline values: CDR1 MDHEN, CDR2 SYDVKM. Here the CDR3 reads CASSLQGYSQETQYF. CDR3 nucleotide sequence: TGTGCCAGCAGTTTACAAGGGTACAGTCAAGAGACCCAGTACTTC.

The rearrangement joins TRBV29-1 to TRBJ1-1; 9 bases agree with TRBD1. Germline-derived CDR1 and CDR2 are SQVTM and ANQGSEA. The V gene end was trimmed by 8 bases and the J gene end by 11 bases; junction bases not matched to a gene: 12. The CDR3 has 12 residues. The CDR3 sequence: CSLEQGAIEAFF. For the CDR3, the DNA is TGCAGCTTGGAACAGGGGGCTATCGAGGCTTTCTTT.

This clonotype was observed many times. The chain couples TRBV9 to TRBJ2-7, with D perhaps TRBD1 or TRBD2 (5 bases each). CDR1 is SGDLS, CDR2 YYNGEE, per germline. The V gene lost 0 bases and the J gene lost 7 bases, with 14 bases spanning the gap. The CDR3 totals 14 residues. DNA of the CDR3: TGTGCCAGCAGCGTAGCTCTTAGGGACGGGGAGCAGTACTTC. The encoded protein is CASSVALRDGEQYF.

This clonotype was recorded at least ten times. The J gene is TRBJ1-5, the V gene TRBV12-3 or TRBV12-4; perhaps TRBD1 as D (5 bases). V lost 7 bases, J lost 4 bases, and 11 bases lay in between. The CDR3 covers 13 residues. CDR3 DNA sequence: TGTGCCAGCACCTCAGGGAGTAATCAGCCCCAGCATTTT. Amino acid sequence: CASTSGSNQPQHF.

The chain is built from TRBV5-1 and TRBJ2-7, with D uncertain. Trimming pared 6 bases from V and 4 bases from J, leaving 17 bases between. CDR3 length: 14 amino acids. From germline, CDR1 is SGHRS and CDR2 YFSETQ. The CDR3 reads CASTSSSDSYEQYF. CDR3 coding DNA: TGCGCCAGCACCTCATCTAGTGATTCTTACGAGCAGTACTTC.

This chain uses TRBV5-1 with TRBJ1-1; tentative D call: TRBD1 (5 bases). The germline V and J ends were trimmed by 0 bases and 4 bases, with 16 bases remaining between them. This CDR3 spans 16 amino acids. Germline V lookup: CDR1 SGHRS, CDR2 YFSETQ. The CDR3 reads CASSLGAEAGGTEAFF. The CDR3 DNA reads as TGCGCCAGCAGCTTGGGAGCGGAGGCCGGGGGCACTGAAGCTTTCTTT.

The chain links TRBV10-3 to TRBJ1-1; the D gene is possibly TRBD1 (5 bases). This CDR3 has 15 amino acids. Germline V CDR1 and CDR2: ENHRY, SYGVKD. Trimming removed 6 bases from V and 8 bases from J, with 22 bases in between. This chain's CDR3 is CAISTPGLNLGEAFF. The DNA for the CDR3 is TGTGCCATCAGCACTCCGGGACTAAACCTCGGGGAAGCTTTCTTT.

This sequence joins TRBV2 and TRBJ2-3, with 8 bases matching TRBD2. This CDR3 spans 16 amino acids. From germline, CDR1 is SNHLY and CDR2 FYNNEI. V gave up 5 bases and J gave up 3 bases; unmatched junction bases: 10. CDR3 sequence: CASSRLSGRGTDTQYF. The CDR3, as DNA: TGTGCCAGCAGTCGTCTAAGCGGGAGAGGTACAGATACGCAGTATTTT.

This chain connects TRBV29-1 to TRBJ2-7; possible D gene TRBD1, 5 bases. Germline CDR1 is SQVTM and CDR2 is ANQGSEA. The CDR3 sequence is 11 residues long. With 5 bases removed from V and 0 bases from J, the gap between germline ends came to 5 bases. CDR3 region: CSVTGSYEQYF. The CDR3 DNA is TGCAGCGTTACAGGCTCCTACGAGCAGTACTTC.